Listed below are T cell receptor beta chains from one sample, sequenced in a study of blood T cell repertoires in COVID-19. Assay: immunoSEQ multiplex PCR; the TCRdb copy retains only in-frame clones and omits some. Here the sample spans over 50,000 clones, 76% being singletons. The sequencing input was peripheral blood. Every receptor here comes from a woman aged 50 to 65 with active or convalescent COVID-19. Both conserved end residues are part of each CDR3. D genes are given only for firm matches. Size is stated for part of the rows, as once, few or many counts, or as a class when the clone is expanded.

>-|-|TRBV7-8|TRBJ2-1|13
TGTGCCAGCAGCTGGGGGCTTTACAATGAGCAGTTCTTC
CASSWGLYNEQFF
>-|-|TRBV4-2|TRBJ2-3|16
TGTGCCAGCAGCCAAGATAGCCCCCGCGGCACAGATACGCAGTATTTT
CASSQDSPRGTDTQYF
>TRBD2|-|TRBV7-9|TRBJ2-1|14
TGTGCCAGCAGCTGGACTAGCGGGTACAATGAGCAGTTCTTC
CASSWTSGYNEQFF
>TRBD1|-|TRBV28|TRBJ1-5|14
TGTGCCAGCAGTCCCGACAGGGCGAATCAGCCCCAGCATTTT
CASSPDRANQPQHF
>TRBD1|-|TRBV6-5|TRBJ1-1|15
TGTGCCAGCAGGCAGGGGGCAAGTTGGAACACTGAAGCTTTCTTT
CASRQGASWNTEAFF
>-|few|TRBV27|TRBJ2-1|16
TGTGCCAGCAGTTCCTGGGCCATCGAGGGGGACAATGAGCAGTTCTTC
CASSSWAIEGDNEQFF
>TRBD1|-|TRBV19|TRBJ2-7|15
TGTGCCAGTAGTCCACTTGAGGGACAGGGCTACGAGCAGTACTTC
CASSPLEGQGYEQYF
>-|-|TRBV27|TRBJ2-6|13
TGTGCCAGCAGGTCAACTGGGGCCAACGTCCTGACTTTC
CASRSTGANVLTF
>-|-|TRBV2|TRBJ1-2|16
TGTGCCAGCAGTGATCATTGGCGGCCGGGGGGCTATGGCTACACCTTC
CASSDHWRPGGYGYTF
>-|-|TRBV18|TRBJ2-3|13
TGTGCCAGCTCCCCCCAGCAAAAGGAGGCGCAGTATTTT
CASSPQQKEAQYF
>-|-|TRBV6-5|TRBJ1-2|14
TGTGCCAGCAGTTACGGGGGGGGGCAGGGAGGCTACACCTTC
CASSYGGGQGGYTF
>TRBD1|-|TRBV30|TRBJ1-1|11
TGTGCCTGGAGAGGACAGGGGGAAGCTTTCTTT
CAWRGQGEAFF
>-|once|TRBV5-4|TRBJ1-2|17
TGTGCCAGCAGCTCGTTCGCCGCCGGTCTTCCAAGCCGCGGCTACACCTTC
CASSSFAAGLPSRGYTF
>TRBD1|-|TRBV10-3|TRBJ1-4|13
TGTGCCATCAGCGACAGGGGGCGAGAAAAACTGTTTTTT
CAISDRGREKLFF
>TRBD2|-|TRBV10-3|TRBJ2-1|14
TGTGCCATCAGGGGTAGCGGGCCGGGGGATGAGCAGTTCTTC
CAIRGSGPGDEQFF
>-|-|TRBV20-1|TRBJ1-1|11
TGCAGTGCTAGGGGGGCGCGTCGAACTTTCTTT
CSARGARRTFF
>-|few|TRBV6-4|TRBJ1-5|13
TGTGCCAGCAGTGGGCATGCTGGTCAGCCCCAGCATTTT
CASSGHAGQPQHF
>TRBD1|-|TRBV4-2|TRBJ1-5|15
TGTGCCAGCAGCCGCGCCGGGACAGGTAATCAGCCCCAGCATTTT
CASSRAGTGNQPQHF
>TRBD1|-|TRBV6-1|TRBJ1-5|18
TGTGCCAGCAGTGAGTCCGGGACAGGGATAACGAGCAATCAGCCCCAGCATTTT
CASSESGTGITSNQPQHF
>TRBD2|once|TRBV27|TRBJ2-3|16
TGTGCCAGCAGTTTAACTAGCGGGGGGGTGACAGATACGCAGTATTTT
CASSLTSGGVTDTQYF
>TRBD2|once|TRBV5-1|TRBJ2-1|15
TGCGCCAGCAGCTTGGAAGGACTAGCGAGCAATGAGCAGTTCTTC
CASSLEGLASNEQFF
>-|-|TRBV24-1|TRBJ2-5|13
TGTGCCACCAGTGATTCGGGAACAGAGACCCAGTACTTC
CATSDSGTETQYF
>TRBD2|-|TRBV4-1|TRBJ2-3|18
TGCGCCAGCAGCCAAGCCGGACTAGCGGGAGTAGGGGCAGATACGCAGTATTTT
CASSQAGLAGVGADTQYF
>TRBD1|-|TRBV27|TRBJ1-6|15
TGTGCCAGCAGGCTGCGGCAGGGGGTGAGTTCACCCCTCCACTTT
CASRLRQGVSSPLHF
>-|-|TRBV7-2|TRBJ1-6|15
TGTGCCAGCAGCTTAGAGGGCAGGGCGGACTCACCCCTCCACTTT
CASSLEGRADSPLHF
>TRBD1|-|TRBV7-2|TRBJ1-4|19
TGTGCCAGCAGCTTAGGCGTGGCCGGGACAGGGGGGGGTCATGAAAAACTGTTTTTT
CASSLGVAGTGGGHEKLFF
>TRBD1|-|TRBV6-5|TRBJ1-3|15
TGTGCCAGCAGTTACGCGACAGGGTCTGGAAACACCATATATTTT
CASSYATGSGNTIYF
>TRBD1|-|TRBV6-2/TRBV6-3|TRBJ1-2|15
TGTGCCAGCAGTTCACGGACAGGGGGGCTGGATGGCTACACCTTC
CASSSRTGGLDGYTF
>TRBD2|medium-sized|TRBV19|TRBJ2-2|16
TGTGCCAGTAGTATCGGGACTAGCGGAACTCTAGAGGAGCTGTTTTTT
CASSIGTSGTLEELFF
>-|-|TRBV5-1|TRBJ2-1|17
TGCGCCAGCAGCTTGCGGAGAGGGGGAGGGCCGGGAAATGAGCAGTTCTTC
CASSLRRGGGPGNEQFF
>-|few|TRBV4-3|TRBJ1-2|13
TGCGCCAGCAGCCCACAGGTTAACTATGGCTACACCTTC
CASSPQVNYGYTF
>TRBD1|-|TRBV30|TRBJ1-2|14
TGTGCCTGGAGGGGGGGACAGGGTGAGAGAGGCTACACCTTC
CAWRGGQGERGYTF
>TRBD1|-|TRBV5-4|TRBJ1-1|15
TGTGCCAGCAGTGAAACAGGGGGCGGGGACACTGAAGCTTTCTTT
CASSETGGGDTEAFF
>TRBD2|-|TRBV3-1/TRBV3-2|TRBJ2-5|14
TGTGCCAGCAGCCAGCTAGCGGGAGGAGAGACCCAGTACTTC
CASSQLAGGETQYF
>-|few|TRBV19|TRBJ2-1|16
TGTGCCAGTAGTATAGGGGGGGAGCTAGCGTACAATGAGCAGTTCTTC
CASSIGGELAYNEQFF
>-|-|TRBV19|TRBJ2-5|12
TGTGCCAGTAGTGAGGCGGGGGAGACCCAGTACTTC
CASSEAGETQYF
>TRBD1|-|TRBV30|TRBJ1-5|13
TGTGCCTGGAGTGTAGGGGGCTTTCAGCCCCAGCATTTT
CAWSVGGFQPQHF
>-|-|TRBV19|TRBJ2-1|15
TGTGCCACCACCCTTGGACAGAGCTCCTACAATGAGCAGTTCTTC
CATTLGQSSYNEQFF
>-|-|TRBV11-1|TRBJ2-7|14
TGTGCCAGCAGCTTGTACGGGAGCTCCTACGAGCAGTACTTC
CASSLYGSSYEQYF
>-|-|TRBV12-3/TRBV12-4|TRBJ1-1|13
TGTGCCAGCAGTTTAGTGAGGGCCACTGAAGCTTTCTTT
CASSLVRATEAFF
>-|-|TRBV6-6|TRBJ2-5|13
TGTGCCAGCACCCGTGGGGCCCGGGAGACCCAGTACTTC
CASTRGARETQYF
>-|once|TRBV2|TRBJ1-1|13
TGTGCCACCAAGACAGACATGAACACTGAAGCTTTCTTT
CATKTDMNTEAFF
>-|-|TRBV7-2|TRBJ1-2|14
TGTGCCAGCAGCACCCGACAGAGAAACTATGGCTACACCTTC
CASSTRQRNYGYTF
>TRBD1|-|TRBV6-2/TRBV6-3|TRBJ1-3|13
TGTGCCAGCAGCTCGACAGGGAGAAACACCATATATTTT
CASSSTGRNTIYF
>-|-|TRBV7-8|TRBJ2-7|12
TGTGCCAGCAGCCCATCCTCCTACGAGCAGTACTTC
CASSPSSYEQYF
>-|-|TRBV7-8|TRBJ2-5|16
TGTGCCAGCAGCCACGTATCGGGAGAGTACCAAGAGACCCAGTACTTC
CASSHVSGEYQETQYF
>TRBD1|once|TRBV5-1|TRBJ2-3|16
TGCGCCAGCAGCTTTACCGGGACAGGGATCTCAGATACGCAGTATTTT
CASSFTGTGISDTQYF